This is a list of T cell receptor beta chains from one sample in a study of blood T cell repertoires in COVID-19. Data came from immunoSEQ multiplex PCR; TCRdb stores just in-frame clones and leaves some out. The sample shows 210,000 or so clones, over 80% of them seen only once. The sequencing input was peripheral blood. These receptors were obtained from a human donor in a cohort sampled during active COVID-19. Each CDR3 is given with its conserved first and last residue. A D gene is named only where the DNA matches it firmly. Rows may omit the clone size; those that give it use once, few, many or a size class.

TRBV16,-,TRBJ1-2,-,CASSQLRGYTF,TGTGCCAGCAGCCAATTGAGGGGCTACACCTTC
TRBV19,TRBD1,TRBJ2-3,-,CASSIPPGQSGEDTQYF,TGTGCCAGTAGTATTCCGCCGGGACAGAGTGGGGAAGATACGCAGTATTTT
TRBV20-1,TRBD2,TRBJ2-1,-,CSATELPPSGKHNEQFF,TGCAGTGCTACTGAATTACCCCCTAGCGGGAAGCACAATGAGCAGTTCTTC
TRBV15,-,TRBJ1-3,-,CATSRETANSGNTIYF,TGTGCCACCAGCAGAGAGACAGCGAACTCTGGAAACACCATATATTTT
TRBV28,TRBD2,TRBJ2-2,few,CASSLIVGLAGGWNTGELFF,TGTGCCAGCAGTTTAATTGTGGGACTAGCGGGAGGGTGGAACACCGGGGAGCTGTTTTTT
TRBV6-2/TRBV6-3,-,TRBJ2-6,-,CASSPPRGYGANVLTF,TGTGCCAGCAGCCCCCCCCGGGGGTATGGGGCCAACGTCCTGACTTTC
TRBV19,-,TRBJ1-2,-,CASSISGRPANYGYTF,TGTGCCAGTAGTATATCCGGCAGGCCAGCTAACTATGGCTACACCTTC
TRBV7-8,TRBD1,TRBJ1-5,-,CASSLSEQGYQPQHF,TGTGCCAGCAGCTTGTCCGAACAGGGGTATCAGCCCCAGCATTTT
TRBV28,TRBD1,TRBJ1-5,-,CASSANRGNQPQHF,TGTGCCAGCAGCGCGAACAGGGGGAATCAGCCCCAGCATTTT
TRBV9,TRBD2,TRBJ2-7,-,CASSPRGASGTYEQYF,TGTGCCAGCAGCCCCCGAGGGGCTAGCGGGACCTACGAGCAGTACTTC
TRBV29-1,TRBD1,TRBJ1-5,-,CSAGTGGNQPQHF,TGCAGCGCCGGGACAGGGGGCAATCAGCCCCAGCATTTT
TRBV7-9,TRBD1,TRBJ1-4,-,CASSQGGGREKLFF,TGTGCCAGCAGCCAGGGGGGCGGACGTGAAAAACTGTTTTTT
TRBV6-5,TRBD1,TRBJ1-2,-,CASSYTGQGSGYTF,TGTGCCAGCAGTTACACAGGACAGGGTAGTGGCTACACCTTC
TRBV7-2,-,TRBJ2-7,-,CASSLVGDSTYEQYF,TGTGCCAGCAGCTTAGTCGGGGACTCTACCTACGAGCAGTACTTC
TRBV28,-,TRBJ1-5,-,CASSWAGQPQHF,TGTGCCAGCAGTTGGGCCGGCCAGCCCCAGCATTTT
TRBV6-6,-,TRBJ2-5,-,CASSRGGQQETQYF,TGTGCCAGCAGTCGGGGGGGACAGCAAGAGACCCAGTACTTC
TRBV21-1,-,TRBJ2-1,-,CASSQRGTSASYNEQFF,TGTGCCAGCAGCCAGAGGGGGACTAGCGCCTCCTACAATGAGCAGTTCTTC
TRBV5-5,TRBD1,TRBJ1-4,-,CASSSRGNEKLFF,TGTGCCAGCAGCTCCAGGGGGAATGAAAAACTGTTTTTT
TRBV6-2/TRBV6-3,TRBD1,TRBJ2-7,-,CASSYYRGSYEQYF,TGTGCCAGCAGTTACTACAGGGGTTCCTACGAGCAGTACTTC
TRBV6-2/TRBV6-3,-,TRBJ2-2,-,CASSLVEEAGELFF,TGTGCCAGCAGTTTAGTAGAGGAGGCCGGGGAGCTGTTTTTT
TRBV28,TRBD1,TRBJ1-1,few,CASRRTGGTEAFF,TGTGCCAGCAGGCGGACAGGGGGCACTGAAGCTTTCTTT
TRBV28,TRBD1,TRBJ2-7,-,CASSLMDGTGTYEQYF,TGTGCCAGCAGTTTAATGGACGGGACAGGGACCTACGAGCAGTACTTC
TRBV7-2,-,TRBJ1-1,-,CASSLFGEQPTTEAFF,TGTGCCAGCAGCTTATTCGGTGAACAGCCGACCACTGAAGCTTTCTTT
TRBV5-6,-,TRBJ2-7,-,CASSFAGADEQYF,TGTGCCAGCAGCTTTGCAGGGGCAGACGAGCAGTACTTC
TRBV2,-,TRBJ1-1,-,CARAGGTEAFF,TGTGCCAGAGCGGGTGGAACTGAAGCTTTCTTT
TRBV7-9,-,TRBJ2-2,-,CASSSHTINTGELFF,TGTGCCAGCAGCTCCCACACCATAAACACCGGGGAGCTGTTTTTT
TRBV11-3,-,TRBJ2-1,-,CASSLYRDEQFF,TGTGCCAGCAGCCTCTACAGGGATGAGCAGTTCTTC
TRBV6-6,-,TRBJ1-1,-,CASIELALNTEAFF,TGTGCCAGCATCGAGCTAGCCCTGAACACTGAAGCTTTCTTT
TRBV7-9,-,TRBJ1-6,few,CASSLVGQLSNSPLHF,TGTGCCAGCAGCTTAGTAGGACAGCTATCCAATTCACCCCTCCACTTT
TRBV5-1,-,TRBJ1-1,-,CASSRYDALQGTEAFF,TGCGCCAGCAGCCGTTACGATGCTCTACAGGGCACTGAAGCTTTCTTT
TRBV15,-,TRBJ1-4,-,CASGGRGPLTNEKLFF,TGTGCCTCGGGAGGCAGGGGCCCTCTCACTAATGAAAAACTGTTTTTT
TRBV28,TRBD1,TRBJ2-4,-,CASNTGVNIQYF,TGTGCCAGCAACACAGGGGTCAACATTCAGTACTTC
TRBV3-1/TRBV3-2,TRBD2,TRBJ2-3,-,CASSQGASGSTDTQYF,TGTGCCAGCAGCCAAGGGGCTAGCGGGAGCACAGATACGCAGTATTTT
TRBV28,TRBD1,TRBJ2-7,-,CASRAPGTGVHEQYF,TGTGCCAGCAGAGCTCCCGGGACAGGGGTCCACGAGCAGTACTTC
TRBV24-1,TRBD1,TRBJ2-1,-,CATSDSDRDSRQFF,TGTGCCACCAGTGATTCCGACCGGGACAGCCGACAGTTCTTC
TRBV27,TRBD2,TRBJ2-1,-,CASSLGLAGGTGEQFF,TGTGCCAGCAGCCTTGGACTAGCGGGAGGAACGGGGGAGCAGTTCTTC
TRBV6-5,TRBD2,TRBJ2-1,-,CASSYISSSGFNEQFF,TGTGCCAGCAGTTATATCTCGAGTAGCGGGTTTAATGAGCAGTTCTTC
TRBV7-9,-,TRBJ2-2,-,CASSPAGYLNTGELFF,TGTGCCAGCAGCCCGGCGGGCTACCTGAACACCGGGGAGCTGTTTTTT
TRBV9,-,TRBJ2-7,-,CASSVGTPGVTYEQYF,TGTGCCAGCAGCGTAGGTACTCCGGGAGTTACCTACGAGCAGTACTTC
TRBV20-1,-,TRBJ1-2,-,CSASSGRKFGYTF,TGCAGTGCTAGTTCCGGCAGGAAGTTTGGCTACACCTTC
TRBV5-1,TRBD1,TRBJ1-3,-,CASSLVPGGYSGNTIYF,TGCGCCAGCAGCTTGGTTCCAGGGGGGTACTCTGGAAACACCATATATTTT
TRBV30,TRBD2,TRBJ2-7,-,CAWSVLWSSGRAHEQYF,TGTGCCTGGAGTGTATTATGGTCTAGCGGGAGGGCCCACGAGCAGTACTTC
TRBV5-1,TRBD1,TRBJ2-1,-,CASSLAFAGGKSEQFF,TGCGCCAGCAGCTTGGCCTTCGCAGGGGGAAAGAGTGAGCAGTTCTTC
TRBV6-6,TRBD1,TRBJ1-1,-,CASSHRGGEAFF,TGTGCCAGCAGTCACAGGGGGGGTGAAGCTTTCTTT
TRBV7-3,-,TRBJ1-1,-,CASSFGTLDTEAFF,TGTGCCAGCAGCTTCGGGACTTTGGACACTGAAGCTTTCTTT
TRBV6-4,-,TRBJ2-3,few,CASSPSGSTDTQYF,TGTGCCAGCAGTCCCAGCGGTAGCACAGATACGCAGTATTTT
TRBV6-5,TRBD2,TRBJ2-7,once,CASSRGGTYEQYF,TGTGCCAGCAGTCGCGGGGGGACCTACGAGCAGTACTTC
TRBV6-5,TRBD2,TRBJ2-7,-,CASRGTSGGTYEQYF,TGTGCCAGCAGGGGGACTAGCGGAGGCACCTACGAGCAGTACTTC
TRBV6-6,TRBD2,TRBJ2-7,-,CATTGTRRYEQYF,TGTGCCACCACCGGGACTAGGAGGTACGAGCAGTACTTC
TRBV7-2,TRBD1,TRBJ1-3,-,CASSLGQGRGNTIYF,TGTGCCAGCAGCTTGGGACAGGGAAGGGGAAACACCATATATTTT
TRBV19,TRBD1,TRBJ2-1,-,CASSIGQGGNEQFF,TGTGCCAGTAGTATTGGACAGGGAGGCAATGAGCAGTTCTTC
TRBV4-3,TRBD2,TRBJ2-7,once,CASSQQLALNSGEQYF,TGCGCCAGCAGCCAACAACTAGCGCTAAACTCCGGGGAGCAGTACTTC
TRBV6-2/TRBV6-3,TRBD2,TRBJ2-7,-,CASSYLTSGVPYEQYF,TGTGCCAGCAGTTACCTGACTAGCGGGGTTCCCTACGAGCAGTACTTC